The 21 T cell receptor beta chains in this list originate from one sample, sequenced in a study of shared clonotypes between healthy human individuals. TCRdb's table, derived via immunoSEQ multiplex PCR, lists solely in-frame clones and lacks some. This sample has millions of clones, with about 95% found just once. Terminally differentiated effector memory CD45RA+ cells were excluded from the naive CD8 cells, which were CD45RO-negative and positively selected for CCR7. The specimen sequenced was naive CD8+ T cells sorted from blood. The receptors were sampled from a man between 18 and 29 years old in good health.

The V gene is TRBV23-1, the J gene TRBJ2-5; 7 bases agree with TRBD1. Being an ORF, TRBV23-1 has a function that is uncertain. This CDR3 has 17 residues. V gave up 1 base and J gave up 3 bases; unmatched junction bases: 11. The CDR3 reads CASSQWNVDRVEETQYF. The CDR3 nucleotides read TGCGCCAGCAGTCAATGGAATGTCGACAGGGTAGAAGAGACCCAGTACTTC.

Concerning this clone: This sample includes further DNA sequences coding for the same CDR3. V is TRBV5-4 and J is TRBJ2-2; D uncertain. The CDR3 loop spans 12 amino acids. Germline V gene data show CDR1 as SGHNT and CDR2 as YYREEE (reference sequence). The V gene lost 0 bases and the J gene lost 6 bases, with 3 bases spanning the gap. Written as DNA, the CDR3 is TGTGCCAGCAGCTTGGGGGCCGGGGAGCTGTTTTTT. It is translated as CASSLGAGELFF.

This chain links TRBV30 with TRBJ1-2; D is possibly TRBD1 (5 bases). Germline lookup yields CDR1 GTSNPN and CDR2 SVGIG (reference sequence). CDR3 length equals 14 residues. V was cut by 2 bases and J by 4 bases, with 14 bases left in between. Here the CDR3 reads CAWSLTWDGYGYTF. The CDR3 coding sequence is TGTGCCTGGAGTCTAACCTGGGACGGCTATGGCTACACCTTC. Together with reference TRBV30 and TRBJ1-2, the CDR3 gives the full variable domain: SQTIHQWPATLVQPVGSPLSLECTVEGTSNPNLYWYRQAAGRGLQLLFYSVGIGQISSEVPQNLSASRPQDRQFILSSKKLLLSDSGFYLCAWSLTWDGYGYTFGSGTRLTVV.

V gene TRBV6-5 combines with J gene TRBJ2-1; TRBD2 aligns across 12 bases. Unmatched junction bases numbered 8, after V lost 6 bases and J lost 8 bases. Germline V gene sequence: CDR1 MNHEY, CDR2 SVGAGI. CDR3 size: 15 residues. The CDR3 loop is CASRYLAGGLDEQFF. The CDR3 DNA follows: TGTGCCAGCAGATATCTAGCGGGGGGGCTCGATGAGCAGTTCTTC.

The genes are TRBV4-1 and TRBJ2-7, with D tentatively TRBD2 (6 bases). Per the germline V gene, CDR1 is MGHRA and CDR2 is YSYEKL. There are 16 residues in the CDR3. Trimming left V 2 bases short and J 2 bases short, with 16 bases between. This chain's CDR3 is CASSQTPGTQAYEQYF. In nucleotides, the CDR3 is TGCGCCAGCAGCCAAACCCCCGGGACTCAGGCCTACGAGCAGTACTTC.

In its sample, this clone was seen once. V gene TRBV2 combines with J gene TRBJ1-3; D not resolved. V shed 4 bases and J shed 0 bases, with 13 bases lying between them. CDR1 is SNHLY and CDR2 is FYNNEI in the germline V gene. This CDR3 has 16 residues. In nucleotides, the CDR3 is TGTGCCAGCAGTGGACGGGGAGGCAGCTCTGGAAACACCATATATTTT. This gives the protein CASSGRGGSSGNTIYF.

The chain carries TRBV5-6 and TRBJ1-6; 7 bases fit TRBD1. The germline V gene has CDR1 SGHDT and CDR2 YYEEEE. The junction had 17 bases not matched to a gene; V was cut back by 2 bases and J by 9 bases. The CDR3 is 18 residues long. The CDR3 DNA sequence: TGTGCCAGCAGCTTTAGAGACAGGGCCCTCACTGCGGGTTCACCCCTCCACTTT. It encodes CASSFRDRALTAGSPLHF.

On this clone itself: A junction end diverges from the germline sequence, so it may reflect a read error. In nucleotides, the CDR3 is TGTGCCAGCAGCTTTGCCCCCGTCGTGGGACAGGGTCCCTACGGGCAGTACTTC. This translates into CASSFAPVVGQGPYGQYF. The V gene is TRBV11-2, the J gene TRBJ2-7; TRBD1 matches 9 bases. Germline CDR1 reads SGHAT; CDR2 reads FQNNGV. This CDR3 region has 18 residues.

The chain links TRBV27 to TRBJ2-3; tentative D call: TRBD2 (6 bases). Per the germline V gene, CDR1 is MNHEY and CDR2 is SMNVEV (reference sequence). V lost 7 bases, J lost 2 bases, and 19 bases lay in between. The CDR3 consists of 16 residues. The CDR3, as DNA: TGTGCCAGCACCCCCGAACTAGCCTTGATCACAGATACGCAGTATTTT. Residues: CASTPELALITDTQYF.

The rearrangement joins TRBV29-1 to TRBJ1-1; TRBD1 might be the D (5 bases). Looked up from germline, CDR1 is SQVTM and CDR2 is ANQGSEA. The V end lost 7 bases, the J end lost 6 bases, and 15 bases lay between the germline ends. The CDR3 runs 12 residues. Here the CDR3 DNA reads TGCAGCGCCTGGGACTGGAGGCCTGAAGCTTTCTTT. Protein product: CSAWDWRPEAFF.

This chain connects TRBV4-1 to TRBJ1-3; maybe TRBD1 (6 bases). From germline, CDR1 is MGHRA and CDR2 YSYEKL. Trimming took 5 bases from V and 0 from J, leaving 14 bases between them. The CDR3 runs 16 residues. In DNA, the CDR3 is TGCGCCAGCAGCTATCAGCAGGGGCCCTCTGGAAACACCATATATTTT. Its protein product is CASSYQQGPSGNTIYF.

In its sample, this clone was seen once. This rearrangement joins TRBV6-1 to TRBJ2-3; no firm D call. Germline V gives CDR1 MNHNS, CDR2 SASEGT. V shed 0 bases and J shed 2 bases, with 6 bases lying between them. This CDR3 spans 14 amino acids. The DNA for the CDR3 is TGTGCCAGCAGTGAAGCGCCAGCCACAGATACGCAGTATTTT. Its translation: CASSEAPATDTQYF.

This chain joins TRBV2 and TRBJ2-1; D possibly corresponds to TRBD2 (6 bases). Looked up from germline, CDR1 is SNHLY and CDR2 is FYNNEI. The CDR3 runs 19 residues. V shed 0 bases and J shed 4 bases, with 22 bases lying between them. The CDR3 bases are TGTGCCAGCAGTGAAGCTCTGGAGGGTGCGTGGAGTACGTACAATGAGCAGTTCTTC. It specifies CASSEALEGAWSTYNEQFF. The variable domain in full, completed from reference TRBV2 and TRBJ2-1, reads EPEVTQTPSHQVTQMGQEVILRCVPISNHLYFYWYRQILGQKVEFLVSFYNNEISEKSEIFDDQFSVERPDGSNFTLKIRSTKLEDSAMYFCASSEALEGAWSTYNEQFFGPGTRLTVL.

The J gene is TRBJ2-7, the V gene TRBV28; perhaps TRBD1 as D (5 bases). Trimming took 6 bases from V and 6 from J, leaving 24 bases between them. Germline loops: CDR1 MDHEN, CDR2 SYDVKM. CDR3 length equals 16 residues. The CDR3 is CASSSIQGTPYSEQYF. The CDR3 DNA reads as TGTGCCAGCAGCTCTATCCAGGGAACCCCTTACAGCGAGCAGTACTTC.

The V call is TRBV11-2, the J call TRBJ2-7, with TRBD2 matching over 12 bases. The CDR3 length is 15 residues. The V gene end was trimmed by 5 bases and the J gene end by 3 bases; junction bases not matched to a gene: 5. Germline values: CDR1 SGHAT, CDR2 FQNNGV. CDR3 region: CASSQGLAGYYEQYF. DNA for the CDR3: TGTGCCAGCAGCCAGGGACTAGCGGGTTACTACGAGCAGTACTTC.

This chain joins TRBV5-1 and TRBJ1-1; unclear D gene. Trimming took 3 bases from V and 0 from J, leaving 18 bases between them. Germline values: CDR1 SGHRS, CDR2 YFSETQ. This CDR3 is built from 17 residues. The CDR3 DNA is TGCGCCAGCAGCTCCCTTCCACTGGTGATCTTGAACACTGAAGCTTTCTTT. Translating gives CASSSLPLVILNTEAFF.

This chain links TRBV4-3 with TRBJ2-2; D possibly uses TRBD1 or TRBD2 (5 bases each). CDR3 length equals 15 residues. Per the germline V gene, CDR1 is LGHNA and CDR2 is YSLEER. V gave up 4 bases and J gave up 3 bases, with 12 bases separating them. Written as DNA, the CDR3 is TGCGCCAGCAGCCGGTTCCAGGGACACACCGGGGAGCTGTTTTTT. This encodes CASSRFQGHTGELFF.

The chain joins TRBV18 to TRBJ1-1; D ambiguous. V was clipped by 0 bases and J by 0 bases, with 8 bases between them. In germline, CDR1 is KGHSH, CDR2 LQKENI. This CDR3 contains 15 residues. CDR3 amino acids: CASSPPASMNTEAFF. CDR3 in DNA: TGTGCCAGCTCACCACCGGCAAGCATGAACACTGAAGCTTTCTTT. Combining the CDR3 with reference TRBV18 and TRBJ1-1 gives the whole variable domain NAGVMQNPRHLVRRRGQEARLRCSPMKGHSHVYWYRQLPEEGLKFMVYLQKENIIDESGMPKERFSAEFPKEGPSILRIQQVVRGDSAAYFCASSPPASMNTEAFFGQGTRLTVV.

This rearrangement joins TRBV30 to TRBJ2-1; no reliable D call. Between the trimmed V and J ends, which lost 1 base and 6 bases, there was a span of 10 bases. Germline lookup yields CDR1 GTSNPN and CDR2 SVGIG (reference sequence). CDR3 size: 13 residues. DNA of the CDR3: TGTGCCTGGAGTGGGATAGGAGCCAATGAGCAGTTCTTC. It specifies CAWSGIGANEQFF.

J is TRBJ2-5 and V is TRBV6-1, with 8 bases identical to TRBD1. The CDR3 runs 17 residues. Unmatched junction bases numbered 12, after V lost 2 bases and J lost 4 bases. The germline V gene has CDR1 MNHNS and CDR2 SASEGT. The CDR3 DNA reads as TGTGCCAGCAGTGAATGGGCCCACAGGGGGGTGGCAGAGACCCAGTACTTC. This translates into CASSEWAHRGVAETQYF.

The chain links TRBV9 to TRBJ2-1; TRBD2 matches at 11 bases. CDR1 SGDLS and CDR2 YYNGEE come from the germline V gene. The CDR3 totals 17 residues. After removal of 3 bases from V and 0 bases from J, the junction contained 5 bases not matched to a gene. CDR3: CASSAPTSGSSYNEQFF. The CDR3 nucleotides are TGTGCCAGCAGCGCCCCTACTAGCGGGAGCTCCTACAATGAGCAGTTCTTC.